This T cell receptor (beta chain) derives from a study of CD8 T cells in Susac syndrome. Worth noting for this clonotype: The antigen is not known.

The germline V gene has CDR1 SGHAT and CDR2 FQNNGV. The CDR3 is made up of 14 amino acids. V was cut by 0 bases and J by 5 bases, with 10 bases left in between. Points from the study as a whole: By the study's own acknowledgment, its TCR sequencing and HLA analysis included relatively few individuals.

RNA in amounts of roughly 0.5 to 1 ug was reverse transcribed with random hexamers. immunoSEQ multiplex PCR amplified TCR beta CDR3 across 54 Vbeta, 13 Jbeta. One entry per CDR3 protein results from TCRdb running MiXCR on the immunoSEQ multiplex PCR reads. Here the sample spans roughly 130,000 distinct CDR3 sequences, about 94% being singletons. The multiple sclerosis controls consisted of treatment-naive patients with relapsing-remitting disease, either stable or active. Sample: CD4+ T cells from PBMCs. The chain is built from TRBV11-2 and TRBJ1-1; unclear D gene. The source of this sequence is a human donor with multiple sclerosis. CDR3 region: CASSLDRYGTEAFF. DNA of the CDR3: TGTGCCAGCAGCTTAGATCGGTATGGGACTGAAGCTTTCTTT.